A single T cell receptor beta chain is shown here with its context. Antigen: not known. V shed 4 bases and J shed 3 bases, with 8 bases lying between them. Germline lookup yields CDR1 SGDLS and CDR2 YYNGEE. CDR3 length: 12 residues. This sample is part of a study of cytomegalovirus exposure and HLA in healthy donors. Study context: The same platform used for the approximately 670 first-cohort repertoires was also used for the roughly 130 validation repertoires, as a later analysis reported. Study results and caveats: Subsequent analysis showed first-cohort TCR clusters tending to co-occur in more than 90 validation repertoires. Three CMV-associated chains proved CMV antigen-specific in vitro. The study recorded 164 TCR beta chains that were cytomegalovirus-associated.

Generated by immunoSEQ multiplex PCR, the TCRdb table keeps only in-frame clones and is missing some. The sample carries 150,000 to 200,000 clones, around 85% recorded once. V gene TRBV9 combines with J gene TRBJ2-7; weak D call: TRBD1 (5 bases). The receptor's source is a man aged 18 to 35 in good health and CMV-seropositive. Input material: PBMCs. For the CDR3, the DNA is TGTGCCAGCAGCCCAGGGAACTACGAGCAGTACTTC. Its translation: CASSPGNYEQYF.